This TCR beta chain emerged from a study of T cell responses to AZD1222 COVID-19 vaccine. TCRdb's copy holds only in-frame clones and misses some; the assay was immunoSEQ multiplex PCR. Found here are fewer than 90,000 clones, 85% to 90% of them singletons; the top ten hold about 7%. The study's findings and limits: Reportedly, nearly half of unique spike TCRs recognized epitopes outside B.1.351/B.1.1.7 mutations. Donors skewed white British and female; clonal diversity was possibly underestimated. With dominance at 160-218 and 743-854, vaccine-associated CD4 TCRs spanned spike.

V lost 2 bases and J 0 bases, leaving 8 bases between the germline ends. Germline CDR1 MNHNS, CDR2 SASEGT. The CDR3 has 15 amino acids. With respect to this clone: The antigen remains undetermined.

The source material was peripheral blood, sampled 28 days after the second AZD1222 dose. This TCR was recovered from an adult who received the AZD1222 COVID-19 vaccine. The V gene is TRBV6-1, the J gene TRBJ1-5; D is undetermined. CDR3 nucleotide sequence: TGTGCCAGCAGTGAATCATTCGGTAGCAATCAGCCCCAGCATTTT. It codes for CASSESFGSNQPQHF.